This TCR beta chain stems from a study of blood T cell repertoires in COVID-19. Looking at the study overall: T cells, B-cell-depleted T cells, or PBMCs supplied cDNA or gDNA.

CDR3 length: 14 residues. V gave up 3 bases and J gave up 7 bases, with 16 bases separating them. Per germline, CDR1 LGHDT and CDR2 YNNKEL (reference sequence). In the original analysis: Reference gene primers were amplified, and this amplification served to estimate nucleated cell counts. The repertoire was sequenced with immunoSEQ multiplex PCR; TCRdb's copy has only in-frame clones and lacks some. V and J calls and clone size are those listed in that table; D and trimming were worked out from the DNA. The sample contains some 75,000 clones, 90% of which appear only once. The V call is TRBV3-1 (or the pseudogene TRBV3-2), the J call TRBJ2-7, with D possibly TRBD1 on 6 matching bases. The sample was peripheral blood. The origin of this receptor is a human donor in a cohort sampled during active COVID-19. CDR3 DNA: TGTGCCAGCAGCCACCCCGAGAGGGGGAAAGAGCAGTACTTC. It encodes CASSHPERGKEQYF.